Following are 4 T cell receptor beta chains from one sample sequenced in a study of shared clonotypes between healthy human individuals. Naive CD8 populations comprised CD45RO-negative cells positively selected for CCR7, excluding terminally differentiated effector memory CD45RA+ cells. Profiling relied on immunoSEQ multiplex PCR, and the TCRdb table lists in-frame clones only, not all of them. The sample lists 800,000 to 950,000 clones, around 96% occurring once. Specimen: naive CD8+ T cells sorted from blood. These receptors all stem from a man aged 25-45 years in good health.

This clone appeared once. This rearrangement joins TRBV5-1 to TRBJ1-1; 7 positions agree with TRBD1. After removal of 3 bases from V and 3 bases from J, the junction contained 2 bases not matched to a gene. From germline, CDR1 is SGHRS and CDR2 YFSETQ. The CDR3 runs 13 residues. The CDR3 protein is CASSYDRDTEAFF. As DNA, the CDR3 is TGCGCCAGCAGCTACGACAGGGACACTGAAGCTTTCTTT.

V and J are TRBV6-5 and TRBJ2-7; D remains unclear. Trimming took 5 bases from V and 3 from J, leaving 11 bases between them. The germline CDR1 and CDR2 sequences are MNHEY and SVGAGI. The CDR3 spans 13 residues. The CDR3 spells CASSPQDFYEQYF. CDR3 nucleotides: TGTGCCAGCAGTCCTCAGGATTTCTACGAGCAGTACTTC.

This clone was found once. The CDR3: CASSPSHLIENTEAFF. Here the CDR3 DNA reads TGTGCCAGCTCACCATCCCATCTTATTGAGAACACTGAAGCTTTCTTT. The rearrangement joins TRBV18 to TRBJ1-1; D gene unclear. Trimming took 2 bases from V and 1 from J, leaving 14 bases between them. The germline CDR1 and CDR2 sequences are KGHSH and LQKENI. This CDR3 region has 16 residues.

This sequence joins TRBV4-1 and TRBJ2-3, with TRBD2 identical over 12 bases. CDR3 length: 16 residues. In germline, CDR1 is MGHRA, CDR2 YSYEKL. The ends lost 5 bases at V and 0 bases at J; junction bases unmatched: 3. The CDR3 reads CASSEGLAGSTDTQYF. DNA of the CDR3: TGCGCCAGCAGCGAAGGACTAGCGGGAAGCACAGATACGCAGTATTTT.